This passage covers 18 T cell receptor beta chains from one sample sequenced in a study of blood T cell repertoires in COVID-19. Profiling relied on immunoSEQ multiplex PCR, and the TCRdb table lists in-frame clones only, not all of them. In the table there are about 81,000 clones, about 91% of which are singletons. Specimen: peripheral blood. The receptor set was obtained from an elderly woman with active COVID-19.

The chain carries TRBV20-1 and TRBJ2-1; D remains unclear. Trimming removed 7 bases from V and 1 base from J, with 5 bases in between. CDR3 size: 11 residues. Germline V gives CDR1 DFQATT, CDR2 SNEGSKA (reference sequence). The CDR3 sequence: CSGLSYNEQFF. DNA of the CDR3: TGCAGTGGTCTTTCCTACAATGAGCAGTTCTTC.

This clone was recorded only once. The rearrangement uses TRBV25-1 and TRBJ2-7; D perhaps matches TRBD1 (6 bases). Germline-derived CDR1 and CDR2 are MGHDK and SYGVNS. Trimming cost V 8 bases and J 2 bases, with 16 bases left between them. The CDR3 length is 14 residues. CDR3 in amino acids: CASRGQTKTYEQYF. In nucleotides, the CDR3 is TGTGCCAGCCGAGGACAGACAAAAACCTACGAGCAGTACTTC.

The chain recombines TRBV24-1 with TRBJ2-3; 9 bases fit TRBD1. From germline, CDR1 is KGHDR and CDR2 SFDVKD. The trim removed 5 bases at V and 2 bases at J, leaving 4 bases unmatched. The CDR3 loop spans 15 amino acids. CDR3 in amino acids: CATSVNRGPTDTQYF. CDR3 bases: TGTGCCACCAGTGTGAACAGGGGGCCCACAGATACGCAGTATTTT.

The V call is TRBV24-1, the J call TRBJ2-5, with D tentatively TRBD1 (6 bases). Trimming shortened V by 2 bases and J by 0 bases, and 12 bases separated the two germline ends. The germline gives CDR1 KGHDR, CDR2 SFDVKD. This CDR3 has 16 residues. In DNA, the CDR3 is TGTGCCACCAGTGATTCCGGGACAACGTACCAAGAGACCCAGTACTTC. This sequence encodes CATSDSGTTYQETQYF.

The V and J genes are TRBV28 and TRBJ2-7, with 7 bases aligning to TRBD2. Germline trimming cut 3 bases from V and 0 bases from J; bases unmatched to any gene: 5. Germline lookup yields CDR1 MDHEN and CDR2 SYDVKM. The length of the CDR3 is 15 residues. CDR3 amino acids: CASSFPRESSYEQYF. The DNA for the CDR3 is TGTGCCAGCAGTTTTCCGCGGGAGAGCTCCTACGAGCAGTACTTC.

This chain joins TRBV3-1 (or the pseudogene TRBV3-2) and TRBJ2-3; 10 nucleotides line up with TRBD1. The ends lost 6 bases at V and 5 bases at J; junction bases unmatched: 11. This CDR3 is 16 amino acids long. Germline assignment: CDR1 LGHDT and CDR2 YNNKEL (reference sequence). The CDR3 DNA reads TGTGCCAGCAGACTCCTAGGGGACAGGGGCAGAGATACGCAGTATTTT. Encoded protein: CASRLLGDRGRDTQYF.

This clone was observed once. The chain is built from TRBV28 and TRBJ2-3; 8 positions agree with TRBD2. V trimming: 11 bases; J trimming: 2 bases; junction bases outside the gene matches: 12. Germline V gives CDR1 MDHEN, CDR2 SYDVKM. CDR3 length: 15 residues. The CDR3 nucleotides read TGTGCCGTGGGGGCTAGCGGGTCGTTCACAGATACGCAGTATTTT. Translation gives CAVGASGSFTDTQYF. Supplemented by reference TRBV28 and TRBJ2-3, the full variable domain reads DVKVTQSSRYLVKRTGEKVFLECVQDMDHENMFWYRQDPGLGLRLIYFSYDVKMKEKGDIPEGYSVSREKKERFSLILESASTNQTSMYLCAVGASGSFTDTQYFGPGTRLTVL.

The genes are TRBV7-2 and TRBJ2-5; a possible D gene is TRBD2 (6 bases). Per the germline V gene, CDR1 is SGHTA and CDR2 is FQGNSA. There are 18 residues in the CDR3. V shed 5 bases and J shed 5 bases, with 27 bases lying between them. CDR3 sequence reads: CASSPLGIGLSYGETQYF. CDR3 bases: TGTGCCAGCAGCCCCTTAGGTATAGGACTATCCTATGGGGAGACCCAGTACTTC.

A few counts support this clone. V gene TRBV29-1 combines with J gene TRBJ2-1; 10 positions match TRBD1. This CDR3 contains 13 residues. V lost 1 base and J lost 8; bases outside the gene matches: 2. CDR1 SQVTM and CDR2 ANQGSEA come from the germline V gene. The CDR3 sequence: CSVEGTGGDEQFF. The CDR3, as DNA: TGCAGCGTTGAAGGGACAGGGGGAGATGAGCAGTTCTTC.

The J gene is TRBJ2-3, the V gene TRBV2, with 10 bases matching TRBD1. Germline V lookup: CDR1 SNHLY, CDR2 FYNNEI. Losses at the gene ends were 5 bases for V and 0 bases for J; bases not matched to a gene: 8. The CDR3 loop spans 17 amino acids. The CDR3 region is CASSSGTGATSTDTQYF. The CDR3 nucleotides are TGTGCCAGCAGTTCCGGGACAGGGGCCACTAGCACAGATACGCAGTATTTT. The full variable domain, in which reference TRBV2 and TRBJ2-3 provide the parts outside the CDR3, is EPEVTQTPSHQVTQMGQEVILRCVPISNHLYFYWYRQILGQKVEFLVSFYNNEISEKSEIFDDQFSVERPDGSNFTLKIRSTKLEDSAMYFCASSSGTGATSTDTQYFGPGTRLTVL.

This chain joins TRBV7-2 and TRBJ2-5, with 11 bases aligning to TRBD2. V trimming: 1 base; J trimming: 2 bases; junction bases outside the gene matches: 3. Germline CDR1 is SGHTA and CDR2 is FQGNSA. This CDR3 comprises 16 residues. The CDR3 spells CASSLGVAGGQETQYF. In nucleotides, the CDR3 is TGTGCCAGCAGCTTAGGGGTAGCGGGAGGGCAAGAGACCCAGTACTTC.

The V call is TRBV11-2, the J call TRBJ2-5, with D perhaps matching TRBD2 (6 bases). V lost 2 bases, J lost 5 bases, and 18 bases lay in between. Germline V gene sequence: CDR1 SGHAT, CDR2 FQNNGV. The CDR3 is 16 residues long. CDR3 coding DNA: TGTGCCAGCAGCTTAACTTTTTCGGGAGCCGGTGAGACCCAGTACTTC. Translating gives CASSLTFSGAGETQYF.

The V and J genes are TRBV7-9 and TRBJ1-2; D is perhaps TRBD1 (6 bases). V was pared by 5 bases and J by 6 bases, with 13 bases between. The V gene's germline CDR1 is SEHNR and CDR2 FQNEAQ (reference sequence). The CDR3 has 13 residues. In DNA, the CDR3 is TGTGCCAGCAGCACAACAGGGAGACATGGCTACACCTTC. Translated, it gives CASSTTGRHGYTF. The variable domain in full, with the rest retrieved from reference TRBV7-9 and TRBJ1-2, is DTGVSQNPRHKITKRGQNVTFRCDPISEHNRLYWYRQTLGQGPEFLTYFQNEAQLEKSRLLSDRFSAERPKGSFSTLEIQRTEQGDSAMYLCASSTTGRHGYTFGSGTRLTVV.

The CDR3 DNA follows: TGCAGCGTTGCCGAAACCGGGACAGGGGATGAAAAACTGTTTTTT. Translated, it gives CSVAETGTGDEKLFF. J is TRBJ1-4 and V is TRBV29-1; 10 nucleotides line up with TRBD1. This CDR3 region has 15 residues. V lost 4 bases and J lost 6; bases outside the gene matches: 8. Germline CDR1 is SQVTM and CDR2 is ANQGSEA.

The rearrangement uses TRBV7-3 and TRBJ2-3; D gene uncertain. Germline V gene sequence: CDR1 SGHTA, CDR2 FQGTGA. V was shortened by 5 bases and J by 0 bases, with 15 bases between the two germline ends. The CDR3 covers 16 residues. The CDR3 reads CASSLLGPQSTDTQYF. The DNA of the CDR3 is TGTGCCAGCAGCCTTCTAGGCCCGCAGAGCACAGATACGCAGTATTTT.

This CDR3 reads CASSVGGAPQETQYF. For the CDR3, the DNA is TGTGCCAGCAGCGTGGGGGGGGCTCCCCAAGAGACCCAGTACTTC. This sequence joins TRBV9 and TRBJ2-5, with a possible D match to TRBD2 (7 bases). V was trimmed by 2 bases and J by 1 base, leaving 12 bases between them. The CDR3 sequence is 15 residues long. Germline values: CDR1 SGDLS, CDR2 YYNGEE.

CDR3 nucleotides: TGTGCCAGCCAAAGGGGGGACAGGGGAAATAACTATGGCTACACCTTC. This sequence encodes CASQRGDRGNNYGYTF. The chain links TRBV7-2 to TRBJ1-2, with TRBD1 matching 10 bases. After removal of 8 bases from V and 1 base from J, the junction contained 10 bases not matched to a gene. Germline CDR1 is SGHTA and CDR2 is FQGNSA. This CDR3 region has 16 residues.

This chain links TRBV28 with TRBJ1-2; 10 bases align to TRBD1. V shed 3 bases, J shed 4 bases, and the junction held 11 bases outside the gene matches. CDR3 size: 17 residues. Germline loops: CDR1 MDHEN, CDR2 SYDVKM. CDR3 loop: CASSLPDTTGGGYGYTF. CDR3 nucleotide sequence: TGTGCCAGCAGTTTGCCCGATACGACAGGGGGCGGCTATGGCTACACCTTC.